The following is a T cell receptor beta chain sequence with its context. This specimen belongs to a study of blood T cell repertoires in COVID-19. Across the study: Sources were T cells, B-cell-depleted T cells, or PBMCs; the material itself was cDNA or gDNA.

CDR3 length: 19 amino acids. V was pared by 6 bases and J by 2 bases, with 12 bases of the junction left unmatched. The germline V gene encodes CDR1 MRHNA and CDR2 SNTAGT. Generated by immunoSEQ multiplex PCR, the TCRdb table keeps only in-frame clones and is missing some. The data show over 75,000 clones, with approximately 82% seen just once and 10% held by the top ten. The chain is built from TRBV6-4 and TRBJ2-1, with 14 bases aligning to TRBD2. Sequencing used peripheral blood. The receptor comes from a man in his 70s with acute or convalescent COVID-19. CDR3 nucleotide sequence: TGTGCCAGCAGCGCGACTAGCGGGAGGGCCCAGGGACCCTACAATGAGCAGTTCTTC. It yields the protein CASSATSGRAQGPYNEQFF.